This TCR beta chain was identified in a study of graft-versus-host responses after intestinal transplantation. About the study: Each transplant was multivisceral, liver-intestinal, or isolated intestinal.

Broader study findings: GvH clones turned up in recipient marrow; some had shown up first in ileum or blood.

Regarding this clone: Its antigen remains unknown.

TCRdb's table, derived via immunoSEQ multiplex PCR, lists solely in-frame clones and lacks some. Of about 130,000 clones listed, approximately 91% are singletons. The germline gives CDR1 SGHTA, CDR2 FQGNSA. Deletions cut 1 base from V and 5 bases from J, with 9 bases between. The CDR3 runs 14 residues. This sequence originates from a human donor who received an intestinal transplant. The rearrangement links TRBV7-2 to TRBJ2-1; D perhaps matches TRBD1 (5 bases). Sequenced material: unstimulated CD4+ T cells sorted from spleen or lymph node cells, taken before intestinal transplant. The CDR3 is CASSLVPGNNEQFF. The CDR3 DNA reads TGTGCCAGCAGCTTAGTCCCAGGGAACAATGAGCAGTTCTTC.